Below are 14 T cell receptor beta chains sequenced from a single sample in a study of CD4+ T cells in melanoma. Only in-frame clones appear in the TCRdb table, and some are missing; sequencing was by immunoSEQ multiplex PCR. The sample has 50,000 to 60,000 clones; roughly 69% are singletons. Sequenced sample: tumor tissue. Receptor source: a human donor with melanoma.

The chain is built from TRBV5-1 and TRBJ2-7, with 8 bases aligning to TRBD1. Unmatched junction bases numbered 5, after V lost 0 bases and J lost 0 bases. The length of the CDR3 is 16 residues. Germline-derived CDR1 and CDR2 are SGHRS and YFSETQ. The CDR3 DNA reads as TGCGCCAGCAGCTTGGCCGGGACAGGAGCCTCCTACGAGCAGTACTTC. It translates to CASSLAGTGASYEQYF.

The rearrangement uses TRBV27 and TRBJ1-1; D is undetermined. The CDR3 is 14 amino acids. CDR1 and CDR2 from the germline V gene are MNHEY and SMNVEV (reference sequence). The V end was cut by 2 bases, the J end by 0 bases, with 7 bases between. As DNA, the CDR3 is TGTGCCAGCAGTTTACCGGGGATGAACACTGAAGCTTTCTTT. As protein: CASSLPGMNTEAFF.

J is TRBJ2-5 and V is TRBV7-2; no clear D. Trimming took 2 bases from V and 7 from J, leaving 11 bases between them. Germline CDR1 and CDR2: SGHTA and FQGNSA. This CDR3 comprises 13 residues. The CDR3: CASSLLIPVTQYF. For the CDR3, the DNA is TGTGCCAGCAGCTTACTAATCCCAGTGACCCAGTACTTC. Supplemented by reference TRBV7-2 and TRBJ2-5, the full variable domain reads GAGVSQSPSNKVTEKGKDVELRCDPISGHTALYWYRQSLGQGLEFLIYFQGNSAPDKSGLPSDRFSAERTGGSVSTLTIQRTQQEDSAVYLCASSLLIPVTQYFGPGTRLLVL.

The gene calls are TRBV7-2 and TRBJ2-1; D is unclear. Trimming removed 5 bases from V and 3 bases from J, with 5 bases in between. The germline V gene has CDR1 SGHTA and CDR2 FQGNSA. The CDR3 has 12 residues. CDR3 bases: TGTGCCAGCAGCCCCAGCTACAATGAGCAGTTCTTC. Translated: CASSPSYNEQFF. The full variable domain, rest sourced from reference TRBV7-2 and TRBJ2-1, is GAGVSQSPSNKVTEKGKDVELRCDPISGHTALYWYRQSLGQGLEFLIYFQGNSAPDKSGLPSDRFSAERTGGSVSTLTIQRTQQEDSAVYLCASSPSYNEQFFGPGTRLTVL.

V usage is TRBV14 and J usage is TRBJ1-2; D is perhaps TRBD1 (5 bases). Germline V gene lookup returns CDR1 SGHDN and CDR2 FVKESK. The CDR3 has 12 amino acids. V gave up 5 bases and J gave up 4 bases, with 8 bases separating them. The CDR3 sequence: CASSATVYGYTF. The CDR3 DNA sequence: TGTGCCAGCAGCGCGACAGTCTATGGCTACACCTTC. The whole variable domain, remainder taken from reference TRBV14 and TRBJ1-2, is EAGVTQFPSHSVIEKGQTVTLRCDPISGHDNLYWYRRVMGKEIKFLLHFVKESKQDESGMPNNRFLAERTGGTYSTLKVQPAELEDSGVYFCASSATVYGYTFGSGTRLTVV.

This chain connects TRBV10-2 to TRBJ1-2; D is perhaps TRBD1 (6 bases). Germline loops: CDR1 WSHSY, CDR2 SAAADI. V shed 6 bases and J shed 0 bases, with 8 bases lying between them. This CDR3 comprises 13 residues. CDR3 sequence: CASRDRANYGYTF. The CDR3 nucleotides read TGCGCCAGCAGGGACAGAGCTAACTATGGCTACACCTTC.

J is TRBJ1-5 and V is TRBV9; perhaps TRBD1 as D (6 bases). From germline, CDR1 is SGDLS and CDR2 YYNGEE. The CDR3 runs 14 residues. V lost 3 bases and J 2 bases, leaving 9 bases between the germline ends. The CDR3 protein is CASSAGAGNQPQHF. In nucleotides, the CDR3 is TGTGCCAGCAGCGCGGGGGCTGGCAATCAGCCCCAGCATTTT.

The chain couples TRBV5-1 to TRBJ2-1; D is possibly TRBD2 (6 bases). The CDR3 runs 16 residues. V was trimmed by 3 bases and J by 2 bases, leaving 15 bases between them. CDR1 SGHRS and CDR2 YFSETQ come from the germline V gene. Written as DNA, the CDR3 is TGCGCCAGCAGCTACGGGACTCCGGGCCCCTACAATGAGCAGTTCTTC. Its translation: CASSYGTPGPYNEQFF.

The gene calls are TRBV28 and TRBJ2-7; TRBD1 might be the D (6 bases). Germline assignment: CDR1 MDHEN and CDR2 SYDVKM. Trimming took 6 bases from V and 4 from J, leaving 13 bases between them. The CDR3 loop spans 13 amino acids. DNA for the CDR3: TGTGCCAGCAGCCAAGGGGGACATTACGAGCAGTACTTC. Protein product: CASSQGGHYEQYF.

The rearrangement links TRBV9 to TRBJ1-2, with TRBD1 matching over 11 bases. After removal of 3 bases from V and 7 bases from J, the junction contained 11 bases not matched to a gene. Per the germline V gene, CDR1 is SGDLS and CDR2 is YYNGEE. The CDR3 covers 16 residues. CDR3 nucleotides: TGTGCCAGCAGCGGACCCGGGACAGGGGGTCCCGGTGGCTACACCTTC. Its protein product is CASSGPGTGGPGGYTF.

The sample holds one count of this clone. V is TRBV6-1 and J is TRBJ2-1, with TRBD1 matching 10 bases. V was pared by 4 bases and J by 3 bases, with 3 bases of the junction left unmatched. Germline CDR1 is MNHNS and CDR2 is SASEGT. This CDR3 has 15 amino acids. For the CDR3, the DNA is TGTGCCAGCAGTGCTCGGGACAGGGGCTACAATGAGCAGTTCTTC. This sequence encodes CASSARDRGYNEQFF.

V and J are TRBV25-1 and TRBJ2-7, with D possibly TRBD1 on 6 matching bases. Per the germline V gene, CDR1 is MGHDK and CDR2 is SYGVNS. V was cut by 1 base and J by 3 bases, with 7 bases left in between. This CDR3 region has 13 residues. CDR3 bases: TGTGCCAGCAGTGAATGGGACAACTACGAGCAGTACTTC. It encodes CASSEWDNYEQYF.

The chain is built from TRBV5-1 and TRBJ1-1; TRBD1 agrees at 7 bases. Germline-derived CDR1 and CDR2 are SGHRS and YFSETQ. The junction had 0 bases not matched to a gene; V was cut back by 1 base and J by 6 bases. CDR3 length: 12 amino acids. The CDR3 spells CASSLQGAEAFF. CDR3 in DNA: TGCGCCAGCAGCTTGCAGGGGGCTGAAGCTTTCTTT.

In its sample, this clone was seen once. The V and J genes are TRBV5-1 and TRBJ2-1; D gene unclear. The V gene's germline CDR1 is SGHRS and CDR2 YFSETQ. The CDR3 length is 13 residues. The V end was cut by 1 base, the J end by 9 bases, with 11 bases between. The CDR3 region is CASSLPDGVEQFF. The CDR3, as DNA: TGCGCCAGCAGCTTGCCCGATGGGGTTGAGCAGTTCTTC. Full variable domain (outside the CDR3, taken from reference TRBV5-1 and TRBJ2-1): KAGVTQTPRYLIKTRGQQVTLSCSPISGHRSVSWYQQTPGQGLQFLFEYFSETQRNKGNFPGRFSGRQFSNSRSEMNVSTLELGDSALYLCASSLPDGVEQFFGPGTRLTVL.